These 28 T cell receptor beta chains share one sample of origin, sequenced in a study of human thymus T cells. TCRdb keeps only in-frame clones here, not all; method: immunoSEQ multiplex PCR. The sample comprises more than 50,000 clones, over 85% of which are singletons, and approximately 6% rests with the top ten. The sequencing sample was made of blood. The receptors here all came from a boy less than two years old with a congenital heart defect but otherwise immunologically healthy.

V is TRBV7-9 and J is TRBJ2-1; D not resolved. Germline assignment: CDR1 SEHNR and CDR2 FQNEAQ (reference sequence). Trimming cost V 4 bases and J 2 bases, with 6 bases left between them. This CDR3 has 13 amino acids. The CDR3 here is CASSWATYNEQFF. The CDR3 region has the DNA TGTGCCAGCAGCTGGGCCACCTACAATGAGCAGTTCTTC.

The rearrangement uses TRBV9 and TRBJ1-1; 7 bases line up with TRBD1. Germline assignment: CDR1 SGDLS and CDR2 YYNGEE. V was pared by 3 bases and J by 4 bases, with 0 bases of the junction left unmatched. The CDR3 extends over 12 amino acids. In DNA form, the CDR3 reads TGTGCCAGCAGCGCAGGGGGCACTGAAGCTTTCTTT. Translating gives CASSAGGTEAFF. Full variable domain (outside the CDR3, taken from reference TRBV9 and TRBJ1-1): DSGVTQTPKHLITATGQRVTLRCSPRSGDLSVYWYQQSLDQGLQFLIQYYNGEERAKGNILERFSAQQFPDLHSELNLSSLELGDSALYFCASSAGGTEAFFGQGTRLTVV.

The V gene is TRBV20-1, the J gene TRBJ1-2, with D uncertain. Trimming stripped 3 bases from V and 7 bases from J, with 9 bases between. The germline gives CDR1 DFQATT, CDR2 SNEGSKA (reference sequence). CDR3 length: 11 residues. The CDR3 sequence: CSARGIGGYTF. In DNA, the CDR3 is TGCAGTGCTAGGGGAATTGGTGGCTACACCTTC.

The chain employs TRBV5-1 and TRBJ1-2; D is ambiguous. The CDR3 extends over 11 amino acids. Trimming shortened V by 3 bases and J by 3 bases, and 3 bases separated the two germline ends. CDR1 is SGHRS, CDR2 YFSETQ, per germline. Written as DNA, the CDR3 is TGCGCCAGCAGCTCCGACTATGGCTACACCTTC. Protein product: CASSSDYGYTF.

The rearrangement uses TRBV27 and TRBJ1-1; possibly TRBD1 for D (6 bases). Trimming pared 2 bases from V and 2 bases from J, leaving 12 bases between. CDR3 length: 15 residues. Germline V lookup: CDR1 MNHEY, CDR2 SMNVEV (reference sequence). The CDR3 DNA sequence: TGTGCCAGCAGTTTAACAGGGACTCCTAACACTGAAGCTTTCTTT. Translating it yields CASSLTGTPNTEAFF.

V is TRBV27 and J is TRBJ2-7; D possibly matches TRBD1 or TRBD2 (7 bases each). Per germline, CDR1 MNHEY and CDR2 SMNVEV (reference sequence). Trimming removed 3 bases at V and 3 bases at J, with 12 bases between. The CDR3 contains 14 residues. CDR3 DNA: TGTGCCAGCAGTTTCAGGGGGGGCCGCTACGAGCAGTACTTC. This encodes CASSFRGGRYEQYF.

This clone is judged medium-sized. CDR3 amino acids: CASSQDIASGDYEQYF. The CDR3 bases are TGCGCCAGCAGCCAAGATATAGCTAGCGGGGACTACGAGCAGTACTTC. The rearrangement links TRBV4-3 to TRBJ2-7; 9 bases map to TRBD2. Germline trimming cut 0 bases from V and 3 bases from J; bases unmatched to any gene: 6. Germline CDR1 and CDR2: LGHNA and YSLEER. The CDR3 sequence is 16 residues long.

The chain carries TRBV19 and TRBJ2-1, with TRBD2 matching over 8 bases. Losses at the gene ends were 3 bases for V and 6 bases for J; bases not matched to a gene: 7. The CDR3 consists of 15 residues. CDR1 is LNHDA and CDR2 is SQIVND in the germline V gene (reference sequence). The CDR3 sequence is CASSIRRGAGNEQFF. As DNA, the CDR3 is TGTGCCAGTAGTATCAGGCGGGGGGCTGGCAATGAGCAGTTCTTC.

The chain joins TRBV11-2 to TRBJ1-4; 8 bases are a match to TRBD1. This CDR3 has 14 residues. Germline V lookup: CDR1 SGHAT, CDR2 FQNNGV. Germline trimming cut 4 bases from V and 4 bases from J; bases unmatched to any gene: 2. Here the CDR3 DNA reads TGTGCCAGCAGCTCGGGACAGGTTAATGAAAAACTGTTTTTT. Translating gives CASSSGQVNEKLFF.

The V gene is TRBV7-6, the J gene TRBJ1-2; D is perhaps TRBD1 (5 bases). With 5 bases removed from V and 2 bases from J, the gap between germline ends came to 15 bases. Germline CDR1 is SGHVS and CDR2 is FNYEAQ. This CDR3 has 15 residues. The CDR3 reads CASSPTRGPNYGYTF. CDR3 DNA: TGTGCCAGCAGCCCGACCCGGGGACCGAACTATGGCTACACCTTC.

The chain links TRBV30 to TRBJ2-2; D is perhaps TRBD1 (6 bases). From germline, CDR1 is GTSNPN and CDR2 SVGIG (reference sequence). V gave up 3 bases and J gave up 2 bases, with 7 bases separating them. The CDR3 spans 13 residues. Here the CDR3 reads CAWRGQNTGELFF. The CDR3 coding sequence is TGTGCCTGGAGGGGACAAAACACCGGGGAGCTGTTTTTT.

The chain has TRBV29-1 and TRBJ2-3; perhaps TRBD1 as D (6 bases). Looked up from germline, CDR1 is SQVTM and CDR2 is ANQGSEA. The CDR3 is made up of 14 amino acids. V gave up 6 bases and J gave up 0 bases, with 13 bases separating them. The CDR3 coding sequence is TGCAGCGTGAGTGCAGGGGCCAGCACAGATACGCAGTATTTT. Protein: CSVSAGASTDTQYF.

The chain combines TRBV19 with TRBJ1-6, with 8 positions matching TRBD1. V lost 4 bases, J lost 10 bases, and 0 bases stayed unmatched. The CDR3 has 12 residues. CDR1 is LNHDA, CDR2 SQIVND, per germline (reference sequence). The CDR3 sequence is CASSTGGSPLHF. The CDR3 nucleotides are TGTGCCAGTAGTACAGGGGGCTCACCCCTCCACTTT.

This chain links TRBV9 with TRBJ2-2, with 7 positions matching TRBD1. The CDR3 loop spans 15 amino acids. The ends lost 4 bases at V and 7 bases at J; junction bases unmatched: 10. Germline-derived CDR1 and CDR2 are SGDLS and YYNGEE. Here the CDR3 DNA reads TGTGCCAGCAGCCCACACGGGACAGCGGTCGGGGAGCTGTTTTTT. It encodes CASSPHGTAVGELFF.

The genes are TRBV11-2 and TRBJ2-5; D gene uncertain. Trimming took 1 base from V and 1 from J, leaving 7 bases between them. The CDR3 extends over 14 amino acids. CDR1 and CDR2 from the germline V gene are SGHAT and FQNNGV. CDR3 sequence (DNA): TGTGCCAGCAGCTTAGTAGGCGGCCAAGAGACCCAGTACTTC. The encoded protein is CASSLVGGQETQYF. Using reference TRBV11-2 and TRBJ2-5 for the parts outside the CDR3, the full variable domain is EAGVAQSPRYKIIEKRQSVAFWCNPISGHATLYWYQQILGQGPKLLIQFQNNGVVDDSQLPKDRFSAERLKGVDSTLKIQPAKLEDSAVYLCASSLVGGQETQYFGPGTRLLVL.

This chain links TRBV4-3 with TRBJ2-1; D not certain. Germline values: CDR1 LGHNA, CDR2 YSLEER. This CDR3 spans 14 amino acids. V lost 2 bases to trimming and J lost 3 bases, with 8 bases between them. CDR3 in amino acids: CASSQRLDYNEQFF. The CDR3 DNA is TGCGCCAGCAGCCAACGGCTAGACTACAATGAGCAGTTCTTC.

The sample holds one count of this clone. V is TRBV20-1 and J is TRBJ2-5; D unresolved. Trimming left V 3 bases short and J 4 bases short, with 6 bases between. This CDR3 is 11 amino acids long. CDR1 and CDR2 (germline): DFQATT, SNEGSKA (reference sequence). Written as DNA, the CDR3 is TGCAGTGCTAGTCCCGCAGAGACCCAGTACTTC. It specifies CSASPAETQYF.

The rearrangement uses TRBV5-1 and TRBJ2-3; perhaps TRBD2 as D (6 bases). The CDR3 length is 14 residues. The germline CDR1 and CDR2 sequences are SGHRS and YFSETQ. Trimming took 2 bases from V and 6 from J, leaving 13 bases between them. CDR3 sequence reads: CASSFSGGFDTQYF. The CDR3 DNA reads TGCGCCAGCAGCTTCTCTGGGGGGTTTGATACGCAGTATTTT.

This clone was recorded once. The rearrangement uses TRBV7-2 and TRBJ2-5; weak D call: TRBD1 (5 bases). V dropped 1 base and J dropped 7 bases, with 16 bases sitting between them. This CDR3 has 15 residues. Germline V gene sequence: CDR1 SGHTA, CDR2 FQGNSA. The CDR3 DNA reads TGTGCCAGCAGCTTAGGACAGCCCCTGACGGGGACCCAGTACTTC. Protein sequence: CASSLGQPLTGTQYF.

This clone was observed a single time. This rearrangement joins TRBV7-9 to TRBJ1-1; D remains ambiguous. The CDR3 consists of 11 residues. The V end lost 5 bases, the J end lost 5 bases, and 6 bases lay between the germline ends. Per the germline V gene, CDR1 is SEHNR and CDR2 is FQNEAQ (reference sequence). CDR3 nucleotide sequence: TGTGCCAGCAGCCGAGGGACTGAAGCTTTCTTT. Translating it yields CASSRGTEAFF.

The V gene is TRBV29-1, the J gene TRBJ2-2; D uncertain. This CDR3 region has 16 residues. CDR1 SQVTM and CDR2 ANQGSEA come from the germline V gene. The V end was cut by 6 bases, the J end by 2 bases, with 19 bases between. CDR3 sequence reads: CSVLPPENSNTGELFF. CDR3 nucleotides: TGCAGCGTCCTACCCCCGGAAAACTCTAACACCGGGGAGCTGTTTTTT.

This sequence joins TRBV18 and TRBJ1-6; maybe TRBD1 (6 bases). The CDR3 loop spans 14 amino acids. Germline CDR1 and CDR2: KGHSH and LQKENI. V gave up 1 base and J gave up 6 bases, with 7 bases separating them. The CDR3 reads CASSPRGRNSPLHF. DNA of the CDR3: TGTGCCAGCTCACCACGGGGGCGTAATTCACCCCTCCACTTT. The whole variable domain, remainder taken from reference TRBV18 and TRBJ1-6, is NAGVMQNPRHLVRRRGQEARLRCSPMKGHSHVYWYRQLPEEGLKFMVYLQKENIIDESGMPKERFSAEFPKEGPSILRIQQVVRGDSAAYFCASSPRGRNSPLHFGNGTRLTVT.

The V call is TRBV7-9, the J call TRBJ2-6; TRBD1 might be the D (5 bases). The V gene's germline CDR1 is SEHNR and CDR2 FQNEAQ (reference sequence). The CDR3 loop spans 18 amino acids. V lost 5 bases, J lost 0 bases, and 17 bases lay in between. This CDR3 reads CASSPRQGPFSGANVLTF. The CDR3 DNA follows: TGTGCCAGCAGCCCGCGTCAGGGCCCTTTCTCTGGGGCCAACGTCCTGACTTTC. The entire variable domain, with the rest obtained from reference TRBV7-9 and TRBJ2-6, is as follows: DTGVSQNPRHKITKRGQNVTFRCDPISEHNRLYWYRQTLGQGPEFLTYFQNEAQLEKSRLLSDRFSAERPKGSFSTLEIQRTEQGDSAMYLCASSPRQGPFSGANVLTFGAGSRLTVL.

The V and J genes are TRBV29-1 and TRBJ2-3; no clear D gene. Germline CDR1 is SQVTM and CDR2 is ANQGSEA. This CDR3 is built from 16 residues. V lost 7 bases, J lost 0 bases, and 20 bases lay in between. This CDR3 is CSARPDPFSSTDTQYF. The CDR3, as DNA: TGCAGCGCCAGACCAGACCCCTTCTCTAGCACAGATACGCAGTATTTT.

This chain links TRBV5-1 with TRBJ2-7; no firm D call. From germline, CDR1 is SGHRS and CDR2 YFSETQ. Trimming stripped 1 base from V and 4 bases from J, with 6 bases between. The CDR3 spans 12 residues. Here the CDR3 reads CASSLTDYEQYF. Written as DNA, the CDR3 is TGCGCCAGCAGCTTGACAGATTACGAGCAGTACTTC.

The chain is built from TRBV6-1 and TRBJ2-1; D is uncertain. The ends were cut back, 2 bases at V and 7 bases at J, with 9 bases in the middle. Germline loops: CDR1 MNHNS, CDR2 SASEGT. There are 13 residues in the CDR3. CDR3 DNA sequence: TGTGCCAGCAGTGAATTCTTAAGGAATGAGCAGTTCTTC. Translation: CASSEFLRNEQFF.

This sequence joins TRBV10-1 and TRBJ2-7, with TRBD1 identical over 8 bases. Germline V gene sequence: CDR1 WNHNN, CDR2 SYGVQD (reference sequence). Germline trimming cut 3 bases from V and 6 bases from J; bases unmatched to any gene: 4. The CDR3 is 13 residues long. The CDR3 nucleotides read TGCGCCAGCAGTGACCACGACAGGGGCGAGCAGTACTTC. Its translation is CASSDHDRGEQYF.

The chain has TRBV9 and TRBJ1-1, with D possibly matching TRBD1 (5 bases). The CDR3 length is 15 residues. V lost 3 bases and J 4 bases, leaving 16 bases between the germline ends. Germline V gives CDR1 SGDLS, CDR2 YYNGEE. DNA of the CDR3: TGTGCCAGCAGCGGCGGCGTCGGGGGAGGCACTGAAGCTTTCTTT. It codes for CASSGGVGGGTEAFF.